This T cell receptor beta chain appears in the sequencing data of a study of blood T cell repertoires in COVID-19. Measured with immunoSEQ multiplex PCR; TCRdb has only the in-frame clones, and not every one. Of approximately 480,000 clones in the sample, roughly nine tenths were seen once. This CDR3 has 13 amino acids. Trimming removed 2 bases from V and 6 bases from J, with 10 bases in between. Germline CDR1 reads MNHNS; CDR2 reads SASEGT. This clone was detected only a few times. Those who participated ranged in age from roughly 18 to 90 years and resided in about 24 US areas. The rearrangement links TRBV6-1 to TRBJ1-1; tentatively, D is TRBD1 (5 bases). This TCR came from a young woman who had recovered from COVID-19. Sequenced material: PBMCs or T cells enriched from blood (not recorded which). The CDR3 loop is CASSESDTSEAFF. The CDR3 bases are TGTGCCAGCAGTGAATCGGACACCTCTGAAGCTTTCTTT.